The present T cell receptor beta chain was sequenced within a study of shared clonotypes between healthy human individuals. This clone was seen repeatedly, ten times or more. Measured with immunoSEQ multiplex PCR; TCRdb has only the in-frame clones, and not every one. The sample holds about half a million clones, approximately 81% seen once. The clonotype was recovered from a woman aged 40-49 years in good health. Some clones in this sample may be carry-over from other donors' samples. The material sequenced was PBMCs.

CDR3 sequence (DNA): TGTGCCAGCAGTCCCCAGTATGGTGAGCAGTTCTTC. Its translation: CASSPQYGEQFF. The chain recombines TRBV28 with TRBJ2-1; D ambiguous. The CDR3 is 12 amino acids. Trimming cost V 5 bases and J 9 bases, with 11 bases left between them. Germline CDR1 reads MDHEN; CDR2 reads SYDVKM.